The 16 T cell receptor beta chains in this list originate from one sample, sequenced in a study of cytomegalovirus exposure and HLA in healthy donors. The PCR had 60 Vbeta and 13 Jbeta primers. Using immunoSEQ multiplex PCR, the repertoire was profiled, and TCRdb retains in-frame clones only, with some absent. The sample includes 110,000 or so clones, about 68% of them seen just once. What was sequenced was PBMCs. The receptor source for this set is a woman in her forties in good health and CMV-seropositive.

V is TRBV19 and J is TRBJ2-2, with 11 nucleotides matching TRBD2. V lost 7 bases and J lost 5; bases outside the gene matches: 9. In germline, CDR1 is LNHDA, CDR2 SQIVND (reference sequence). The CDR3 covers 16 residues. This CDR3 is CASISGLAGATGELFF. Written as DNA, the CDR3 is TGTGCCAGTATTTCAGGACTAGCGGGTGCAACCGGGGAGCTGTTTTTT.

This clone was observed a single time. CDR3 in amino acids: CASQKGNSGSYEQFF. The CDR3 bases are TGTGCCAGCCAAAAGGGTAATAGCGGGAGCTATGAGCAGTTCTTC. The chain combines TRBV9 with TRBJ2-1, with TRBD2 identical over 9 bases. J lost 8 bases, V lost 7 bases, and 13 bases had no gene match. The CDR3 length is 15 residues. Germline-derived CDR1 and CDR2 are SGDLS and YYNGEE. Combining the CDR3 with reference TRBV9 and TRBJ2-1 gives the whole variable domain DSGVTQTPKHLITATGQRVTLRCSPRSGDLSVYWYQQSLDQGLQFLIQYYNGEERAKGNILERFSAQQFPDLHSELNLSSLELGDSALYFCASQKGNSGSYEQFFGPGTRLTVL.

V usage is TRBV5-4 and J usage is TRBJ1-1; 12 bases align to TRBD1. From germline, CDR1 is SGHNT and CDR2 YYREEE (reference sequence). The CDR3 length is 17 residues. Trimming removed 4 bases from V and 4 bases from J; junction bases left unmatched: 11. DNA of the CDR3: TGTGCCAGCAGCATCCGGGACAGGGGGCGCAGAGGCACTGAAGCTTTCTTT. Its protein product is CASSIRDRGRRGTEAFF.

A note on this clone: At one end the junction does not follow the germline gene, possibly because of a read error. The CDR3 spells CSSSVRVSGANVLTF. The CDR3 coding sequence is TGTTCCAGCAGCGTCAGGGTGTCTGGGGCCAACGTCCTGACTTTC. J is TRBJ2-6 and V is TRBV7-9, with D tentatively TRBD1 (5 bases). This CDR3 has 15 amino acids. Germline V gene sequence: CDR1 SEHNR, CDR2 FQNEAQ (reference sequence).

The J gene is TRBJ2-7, the V gene TRBV9; 15 bases align to TRBD2. With 2 bases clipped from V and 5 bases from J, the junction kept 5 bases outside the gene matches. The CDR3 sequence is 16 residues long. Germline assignment: CDR1 SGDLS and CDR2 YYNGEE. CDR3 sequence (DNA): TGTGCCAGCAGCGTTGGGACTAGCGGGGGGTTCGACGAGCAGTACTTC. Protein: CASSVGTSGGFDEQYF.

This chain links TRBV18 with TRBJ1-4; TRBD1 is a possible D gene (6 bases). V lost 3 bases to trimming and J lost 2 bases, with 7 bases between them. Germline V gives CDR1 KGHSH, CDR2 LQKENI. The CDR3 contains 14 residues. The CDR3 region has the DNA TGTGCCAGCTCACCCCAGGGGACTAATGAAAAACTGTTTTTT. Residues: CASSPQGTNEKLFF.

This clone was found a few times. This rearrangement joins TRBV15 to TRBJ1-2; D not certain. The V gene lost 5 bases and the J gene lost 5 bases, with 12 bases spanning the gap. Germline CDR1 reads LNHNV; CDR2 reads YYDKDF (reference sequence). The CDR3 extends over 13 amino acids. The CDR3 DNA follows: TGTGCCACCAGCCAACAGCTACAGTATGGCTACACCTTC. Protein: CATSQQLQYGYTF.

The chain combines TRBV30 with TRBJ1-4; 9 nucleotides line up with TRBD1. This CDR3 is built from 15 residues. Losses at the gene ends were 2 bases for V and 6 bases for J; bases not matched to a gene: 7. The germline gives CDR1 GTSNPN, CDR2 SVGIG (reference sequence). The CDR3 nucleotides are TGTGCCTGGAGTAAGGGTAGGACAGGGGATGAAAAACTGTTTTTT. This encodes CAWSKGRTGDEKLFF.

As for this clone: Other DNA sequences within the sample encode an identical CDR3. The chain is built from TRBV18 and TRBJ1-2, with D hard to call. Between the trimmed V and J ends, which lost 1 base and 5 bases, there was a span of 8 bases. Per the germline V gene, CDR1 is KGHSH and CDR2 is LQKENI. This CDR3 has 13 amino acids. As DNA, the CDR3 is TGTGCCAGCTCACCACAGGGAGATTATGGCTACACCTTC. This codes for CASSPQGDYGYTF.

The CDR3 protein is CASSAGTGTSYEQYF. DNA for the CDR3: TGTGCCAGCAGCGCCGGGACAGGGACTTCCTACGAGCAGTACTTC. This chain uses TRBV9 with TRBJ2-7; 9 bases are shared with TRBD1. The CDR3 totals 15 residues. V trimming: 3 bases; J trimming: 1 base; junction bases outside the gene matches: 5. Looked up from germline, CDR1 is SGDLS and CDR2 is YYNGEE.

This chain links TRBV7-9 with TRBJ2-1; no definite D call. CDR1 and CDR2 from the germline V gene are SEHNR and FQNEAQ (reference sequence). The CDR3 covers 19 residues. Trimming left V 7 bases short and J 1 base short, with 26 bases between. Here the CDR3 reads CASNVVHQDRGRSYNEQFF. CDR3 DNA: TGTGCCAGCAACGTCGTCCACCAAGACCGAGGAAGGTCCTACAATGAGCAGTTCTTC.

The chain uses TRBV6-1 and TRBJ2-7; a possible D gene is TRBD1 (6 bases). V was shortened by 5 bases and J by 4 bases, with 15 bases between the two germline ends. Germline V lookup: CDR1 MNHNS, CDR2 SASEGT. The CDR3 is 14 amino acids. The CDR3 loop is CASSMTGSGYEQYF. CDR3 coding DNA: TGTGCCAGCAGTATGACAGGTTCTGGTTACGAGCAGTACTTC.

The rearrangement uses TRBV5-6 and TRBJ2-7; no definite D call. This CDR3 is 13 amino acids long. V lost 1 base and J 1 base, leaving 6 bases between the germline ends. The germline gives CDR1 SGHDT, CDR2 YYEEEE. The CDR3 spells CASSLPDSYEQYF. In DNA, the CDR3 is TGTGCCAGCAGCTTGCCAGATTCCTACGAGCAGTACTTC.

The chain links TRBV18 to TRBJ1-5, with unresolved D. The CDR3 is 14 amino acids. V dropped 2 bases and J dropped 4 bases, with 9 bases sitting between them. From germline, CDR1 is KGHSH and CDR2 LQKENI. CDR3 coding DNA: TGTGCCAGCTCACCAGAAGCGCTAAATCAGCCCCAGCATTTT. It is translated as CASSPEALNQPQHF. Together with reference TRBV18 and TRBJ1-5, the CDR3 gives the full variable domain: NAGVMQNPRHLVRRRGQEARLRCSPMKGHSHVYWYRQLPEEGLKFMVYLQKENIIDESGMPKERFSAEFPKEGPSILRIQQVVRGDSAAYFCASSPEALNQPQHFGDGTRLSIL.

The chain links TRBV19 to TRBJ1-1; possibly TRBD1 for D (5 bases). The CDR3 sequence is 16 residues long. From germline, CDR1 is LNHDA and CDR2 SQIVND (reference sequence). Trimming pared 9 bases from V and 0 bases from J, leaving 20 bases between. The CDR3 region is CASRTRQSLLNTEAFF. The CDR3 DNA sequence: TGTGCCAGCCGGACCCGACAGTCGCTCCTGAACACTGAAGCTTTCTTT.

The chain links TRBV5-1 to TRBJ2-3, with D hard to call. This CDR3 comprises 16 residues. The V end was cut by 0 bases, the J end by 0 bases, with 11 bases between. The germline CDR1 and CDR2 sequences are SGHRS and YFSETQ. CDR3 amino acids: CASSLAGGPSTDTQYF. The CDR3, as DNA: TGCGCCAGCAGCTTGGCTGGCGGTCCTAGCACAGATACGCAGTATTTT.